Below, 14 T cell receptor beta chains from the same sample are listed, as sequenced in a study of regulatory T cells in long-lasting Graves disease. Building the TCR beta libraries relied on iRepertoire HTBI primers, and CDR3 regions underwent Arm-PCR. Each CDR3 protein gets one entry after TCRdb re-called the multiplex PCR reads with MiXCR. This sample has under 500,000 distinct CDR3 sequences, with approximately 16% found just once. Regarding time point: newly diagnosed GD, antithyroid drugs for less than 3 months. The TCR library was made from RNA that had been extracted from PBMCs in TRIzol. The same specimen was also included in a second study, on T cells in Graves' hyperthyroidism and ophthalmopathy.

Source: peripheral blood mononuclear cells (PBMCs), taken at new diagnosis, from a patient treated with antithyroid drugs. The receptors originated from a woman aged 25-40 years with Graves disease.

This clonotype was recorded many times. This sequence joins TRBV28 and TRBJ1-5, with 9 bases that match TRBD1. The CDR3 length is 14 residues. CDR1 and CDR2 from the germline V gene are MDHEN and SYDVKM. V was clipped by 6 bases and J by 2 bases; unmatched bases: 2. The CDR3 DNA reads as TGTGCCAGCAGATGGACAGGGGGCAATCAGCCCCAGCATTTT. Amino acid sequence: CASRWTGGNQPQHF. The full variable domain, its missing parts supplied by reference TRBV28 and TRBJ1-5, is DVKVTQSSRYLVKRTGEKVFLECVQDMDHENMFWYRQDPGLGLRLIYFSYDVKMKEKGDIPEGYSVSREKKERFSLILESASTNQTSMYLCASRWTGGNQPQHFGDGTRLSIL.

The chain joins TRBV6-5 to TRBJ2-1, with TRBD2 identical over 11 bases. Germline V lookup: CDR1 MNHEY, CDR2 SVGAGI. The CDR3 is made up of 16 amino acids. The junction had 5 bases not matched to a gene; V was cut back by 2 bases and J by 5 bases. In DNA, the CDR3 is TGTGCCAGCAGTTACCTGGGGACTAGCGGTAACAATGAGCAGTTCTTC. Translating it yields CASSYLGTSGNNEQFF.

This clonotype was recorded many times. CDR3 sequence reads: CASRGGWQAFF. CDR3 sequence (DNA): TGTGCCAGCCGGGGGGGGTGGCAAGCTTTCTTT. The V and J genes are TRBV2 and TRBJ1-1; D may be TRBD1 (5 bases). This CDR3 is 11 amino acids long. The ends were cut back, 8 bases at V and 9 bases at J, with 13 bases in the middle. The germline CDR1 and CDR2 sequences are SNHLY and FYNNEI.

A word on this clonotype: The junction departs from the called germline gene at one end, perhaps through a read error. The rearrangement uses TRBV5-1 and TRBJ2-5; the D gene is possibly TRBD2 (6 bases). Germline CDR1 reads SGHRS; CDR2 reads YFSETQ. This CDR3 has 13 residues. This CDR3 is CASSFELAETRYF. The DNA for the CDR3 is TGCGCCAGCAGTTTTGAACTAGCAGAGACCCGGTACTTC.

This sequence joins TRBV28 and TRBJ1-1; no reliable D call. Germline lookup yields CDR1 MDHEN and CDR2 SYDVKM. V lost 6 bases and J 1 base, leaving 9 bases between the germline ends. This CDR3 is built from 13 residues. CDR3 loop: CASRIRRNTEAFF. Here the CDR3 DNA reads TGTGCCAGCAGGATTAGAAGGAACACTGAAGCTTTCTTT.

This clonotype has ten or more counts. This chain uses TRBV18 with TRBJ2-7, with D hard to call. Trimming left V 3 bases short and J 2 bases short, with 11 bases between. The CDR3 consists of 14 residues. Germline lookup yields CDR1 KGHSH and CDR2 LQKENI. CDR3 in DNA: TGTGCCAGCTCACCTCAACGGGTTACCTACGAGCAGTACTTC. Its translation is CASSPQRVTYEQYF.

A word on this clonotype: A much larger clone lies one base from this, so it may be a read error. V and J are TRBV7-2 and TRBJ2-7; D call uncertain. The CDR3 spans 13 residues. From germline, CDR1 is SGHTA and CDR2 FQGNSA. CDR3 in amino acids: CASGVFSSCEQYF. CDR3 nucleotide sequence: TGTGCCAGCGGTGTTTTCAGCTCCTGCGAGCAGTACTTC.

This clonotype was recorded many times. In nucleotides, the CDR3 is TGTGCCAGCAGTACAGGACTAGCGGGAGGGGCGCAGTTCTTC. Protein product: CASSTGLAGGAQFF. The chain combines TRBV6-2 or TRBV6-3 with TRBJ2-1; TRBD2 agrees at 15 bases. The CDR3 covers 14 residues. J was trimmed by 12 bases and V by 5 bases; bases with no gene match: 5. The germline CDR1 and CDR2 sequences are MNHEY and SVGEGT.

This clonotype has a count of ten or more. The DNA for the CDR3 is TGTGCCAGCAGTTTATATCGGGGGGTCGGGGAGCTGTTTTTT. It specifies CASSLYRGVGELFF. The V call is TRBV27, the J call TRBJ2-2, with 7 bases fitting TRBD2. V was pared by 1 base and J by 7 bases, with 3 bases of the junction left unmatched. Germline CDR1 reads MNHEY; CDR2 reads SMNVEV (reference sequence). The CDR3 covers 14 residues.

There are many counts of this clonotype. This sequence joins TRBV28 and TRBJ1-2; D call uncertain. V was cut by 5 bases and J by 6 bases, with 4 bases left in between. The CDR3 contains 10 residues. Germline CDR1 and CDR2: MDHEN and SYDVKM. The CDR3: CASSHHGYTF. As DNA, the CDR3 is TGTGCCAGCAGTCACCATGGCTACACCTTC.

This clonotype was detected many times. The V gene is TRBV30, the J gene TRBJ2-1, with 12 positions matching TRBD2. Germline V gives CDR1 GTSNPN, CDR2 SVGIG (reference sequence). There are 16 residues in the CDR3. Losses at the gene ends were 2 bases for V and 5 bases for J; bases not matched to a gene: 7. Here the CDR3 reads CAWSLPRTSGDNEQFF. CDR3 coding DNA: TGTGCCTGGAGTTTACCCCGGACTAGCGGGGACAATGAGCAGTTCTTC.

Ten or more counts support this clonotype. The V gene is TRBV30, the J gene TRBJ2-7, with 8 positions matching TRBD2. The CDR3 runs to 14 residues. V lost 1 base, J lost 4 bases, and 6 bases stayed unmatched. Germline V lookup: CDR1 GTSNPN, CDR2 SVGIG (reference sequence). In DNA form, the CDR3 reads TGTGCCTGGAGTGCCGGGGGGGGGCCTTACGAGCAGTACTTC. This sequence encodes CAWSAGGGPYEQYF.

This clonotype was observed many times. This chain links TRBV18 with TRBJ2-7; no clear D. This CDR3 has 14 residues. Per the germline V gene, CDR1 is KGHSH and CDR2 is LQKENI. V lost 2 bases and J 3 bases, leaving 11 bases between the germline ends. The CDR3 loop reads CASSPSLGNYEQYF. DNA for the CDR3: TGTGCCAGCTCACCATCTCTGGGCAACTACGAGCAGTACTTC. The full variable domain, completed using reference TRBV18 and TRBJ2-7, is NAGVMQNPRHLVRRRGQEARLRCSPMKGHSHVYWYRQLPEEGLKFMVYLQKENIIDESGMPKERFSAEFPKEGPSILRIQQVVRGDSAAYFCASSPSLGNYEQYFGPGTRLTVT.

The chain has TRBV29-1 and TRBJ2-1, with a tentative D call TRBD2 (6 bases). There are 15 residues in the CDR3. Trimming pared 1 base from V and 6 bases from J, leaving 16 bases between. Germline V gene sequence: CDR1 SQVTM, CDR2 ANQGSEA. CDR3 sequence: CSVEGGSGGLNEQFF. The CDR3 DNA reads TGCAGCGTTGAAGGGGGAAGCGGAGGGCTCAATGAGCAGTTCTTC.